A selection of T cell receptor beta chains follows, all from one sample in a study of blood T cell repertoires in COVID-19. The repertoire was sequenced with immunoSEQ multiplex PCR; TCRdb's copy has only in-frame clones and lacks some. This table has roughly 260,000 clones, around 90% appearing once. Sequencing was performed on PBMCs or T cells enriched from blood (not recorded which). These receptors originate from a human donor in a cohort exposed to, infected with or recovered from COVID-19 (not recorded which). The donor label of this sample is uncertain. CDR3s include the opening cysteine and the closing phenylalanine or tryptophan. A D gene is named only where the DNA matches it firmly. Not all rows give a size; the values are once, few, many and, for expanded clones, a class.

>TRBV7-9|-|-|TRBJ2-6
TGTGCCAGCAGCCTCCGAGCGGTTACATTCTCTGGGGCCAACGTCCTGACTTTC
CASSLRAVTFSGANVLTF
>TRBV30|-|-|TRBJ2-3
TGTGCCTGGAGTGCCCTACCTAACACAGATACGCAGTATTTT
CAWSALPNTDTQYF
>TRBV13|-|-|TRBJ1-2
TGTGCCAGCAGCTTAGGTTTCCCCCTGAGCCATGGCTACACCTTC
CASSLGFPLSHGYTF
>TRBV6-5|-|-|TRBJ2-7
TGTGCCAGCATGGCAGGGGGGACATACGAGCAGTACTTC
CASMAGGTYEQYF
>TRBV5-6|-|-|TRBJ1-2
TGTGCCAGCCTCGTAACCTTACAGAGCTATGGCTACACCTTC
CASLVTLQSYGYTF
>TRBV27|few|-|TRBJ1-2
TGTGCCAGCAGTCCCGGGACAAGCGGCTACACCTTC
CASSPGTSGYTF
>TRBV4-2|-|-|TRBJ2-5
TGTGCCAGCAGCCAGTCTTTGTTGCGCGGAGAGACCCAGTACTTC
CASSQSLLRGETQYF
>TRBV4-1|-|TRBD1|TRBJ2-5
TGCGCCAGCAGGAGGACAGGCAAAGAGACCCAGTACTTC
CASRRTGKETQYF
>TRBV19|-|TRBD1|TRBJ1-1
TGTGCCAGTAGTATCAACAGGGGGGGGACTGAAGCTTTCTTT
CASSINRGGTEAFF
>TRBV27|-|-|TRBJ1-4
TGTGCCAGCAGTTTAGTCCGGGCCGGGGGTGAAAAACTGTTTTTT
CASSLVRAGGEKLFF
>TRBV19|-|-|TRBJ1-2
TGTGCCAGTAGTATAGATCGAGAATATGGCTACACCTTC
CASSIDREYGYTF
>TRBV10-3|-|TRBD1|TRBJ1-1
TGTGCCATCAGGACCCGGGACAGGGTATCTGAAGCTTTCTTT
CAIRTRDRVSEAFF
>TRBV5-6|-|-|TRBJ1-5
TGTGCCAGCAGCTTGGCTTGGGGAGGGAGCAATCAGCCCCAGCATTTT
CASSLAWGGSNQPQHF
>TRBV7-8|-|TRBD1|TRBJ1-2
TGTGCCAGCAGCCAGTACAGGGGGCGAAATACGGGCTACACCTTC
CASSQYRGRNTGYTF
>TRBV9|once|TRBD2|TRBJ2-5
TGTGCCAGCAGCGCCGGACTAGCGGGATATCAAGAGACCCAGTACTTC
CASSAGLAGYQETQYF
>TRBV2|-|-|TRBJ1-5
TGTGCCAGCAGTGCGGGCAGGGCACAGCCCCAGCATTTT
CASSAGRAQPQHF
>TRBV7-6|once|-|TRBJ2-7
TGTGCCAGCAGCGCCGGGGACACAGGGTTCGAGCAGTACTTC
CASSAGDTGFEQYF
>TRBV5-5|-|TRBD1|TRBJ1-2
TGTGCCAGCAGCTTGGGGGACAGGGTTAACTATGGCTACACCTTC
CASSLGDRVNYGYTF
>TRBV21-1|-|-|TRBJ2-1
TGTGCCAGCAGCAAATTTGACTTGCTGAGGGATGAGCAGTTCTTC
CASSKFDLLRDEQFF
>TRBV6-5|-|-|TRBJ2-3
TGTGCCAGCAGTTACTCCCGCGGGGGCACAGATACGCAGTATTTT
CASSYSRGGTDTQYF
>TRBV18|-|-|TRBJ2-1
TGTGCCAGCTCACCTAACCCCGGCGGTCACAATGAGCAGTTCTTC
CASSPNPGGHNEQFF
>TRBV6-2/TRBV6-3|once|-|TRBJ2-2
TGTGCCAGCAGTTCCGACACCGGGGAGCTGTTTTTT
CASSSDTGELFF
>TRBV7-9|few|-|TRBJ1-5
TGTGCCAGCAGCTCCGGGGGTCAGCCCCAGCATTTT
CASSSGGQPQHF
>TRBV6-6|-|TRBD1|TRBJ2-1
TGTGCCAGCAGTTACGGGGACAGGGGAAGAGAGCAGTTCTTC
CASSYGDRGREQFF
>TRBV27|-|-|TRBJ1-2
TGTGCCAGCAGTTTGGAATTTCGGGGGGCGAATCTCGAAGGCTACACCTTC
CASSLEFRGANLEGYTF
>TRBV24-1|-|-|TRBJ1-2
TGTGCCACCAGTGAGAGACAGAAGAACTATGGCTACACCTTC
CATSERQKNYGYTF
>TRBV6-5|-|TRBD1|TRBJ2-7
TGTGCCAGCAGGCCGGGACAGAATTCCTACGAGCAGTACTTC
CASRPGQNSYEQYF
>TRBV29-1|-|-|TRBJ1-1
TGCAGCGCCCGGCCGGGCCGGAGGGAAGAAGCTTTCTTT
CSARPGRREEAFF
>TRBV10-2|-|-|TRBJ2-1
TGCGCCAGCTCCCGACTAGAAGGGGATGAGCAGTTCTTC
CASSRLEGDEQFF
>TRBV5-6|-|TRBD1|TRBJ1-5
TGTGCCAGCAGCCGACCGGACAGGGTGTGGGATCAGCCCCAGCATTTT
CASSRPDRVWDQPQHF
>TRBV5-4|-|TRBD1|TRBJ1-3
TGTGCCAGCAGCCCGGGACAGGGGGCAGGAAACACCATATATTTT
CASSPGQGAGNTIYF
>TRBV3-1/TRBV3-2|-|TRBD2|TRBJ2-7
TGTGCCAGCAGCCTAGGGGCGGGGGACTTCTCCTACGAGCAGTACTTC
CASSLGAGDFSYEQYF
>TRBV19|-|TRBD1|TRBJ1-2
TGTGCCAGTAGAGGGACAGGCCTCTCTTATGGCTACACCTTC
CASRGTGLSYGYTF
>TRBV29-1|once|-|TRBJ2-7
TGCAGCGTTGAAGTCGGAGTAAACGAGCAGTACTTC
CSVEVGVNEQYF
>TRBV7-8|once|TRBD1|TRBJ1-5
TGTGCCAGCAGCTTAGCGGGCGGGGGACAGGGTCATCAGCCCCAGCATTTT
CASSLAGGGQGHQPQHF
>TRBV6-2/TRBV6-3|-|-|TRBJ2-7
TGTGCCAGCAGTTTTATAGCGTTGTCTAGTGAGCAGTACTTC
CASSFIALSSEQYF
>TRBV19|-|-|TRBJ2-2
TGTGCCAGCACCGATGGACAGATCTATAACACCGGGGAGCTGTTTTTT
CASTDGQIYNTGELFF
>TRBV7-3|-|TRBD2|TRBJ2-2
TGTGCCAGCAGCCCTCGACTCGCGGGGGGGATGAACACCGGGGAGCTGTTTTTT
CASSPRLAGGMNTGELFF
>TRBV5-1|-|TRBD1|TRBJ1-1
TGCGCCAGCAGCTTGACCGGGACAGGGAACACTGAAGCTTTCTTT
CASSLTGTGNTEAFF
>TRBV30|-|TRBD1|TRBJ2-7
TGTGCCTGGAGTAGGGGACAGGCACTCTCCTACGAGCAGTACTTC
CAWSRGQALSYEQYF
>TRBV5-5|-|-|TRBJ2-5
TGTGCCAGCAGCTTGGCAAGCGGAGCAGGGGGGGAGACCCAGTACTTC
CASSLASGAGGETQYF
>TRBV11-3|-|TRBD1|TRBJ1-1
TGTGCCAGCAGCTCTCCCGGACAGGGGGCGCGAGCTTTCTTT
CASSSPGQGARAFF
>TRBV4-2|-|TRBD2|TRBJ2-5
TGTGCCAGCAGCCAAGGGGGGGGGTCGCAGCACGGCTTGGGCGCGCAAGAGACCCAGTACTTC
CASSQGGGSQHGLGAQETQYF
>TRBV6-5|-|-|TRBJ2-7
TGTGCCAGCAGTATGGGGGCTGGGTACGAGCAGTACTTC
CASSMGAGYEQYF
>TRBV23-1|-|-|TRBJ1-1
TGCGCCATACGGAGGCCCCGGATGAACACTGAAGCTTTCTTT
CAIRRPRMNTEAFF
>TRBV3-1/TRBV3-2|-|-|TRBJ1-2
TGTGCCAGCAGCCCGGGGGGGCTCGATGGCTACACCTTC
CASSPGGLDGYTF
>TRBV10-1|-|TRBD1|TRBJ2-3
TGCGCCAGCAGCTCGACAGGGGAGAGGACAGATACGCAGTATTTT
CASSSTGERTDTQYF
>TRBV7-2|-|-|TRBJ1-1
TGTGCCAGCAGACCCTTCCGGGAGGGGACTGAAGCTTTCTTT
CASRPFREGTEAFF
>TRBV6-5|-|TRBD1|TRBJ1-1
TGTGCCTCCCGGACAGGGGGGAACACTGAAGCTTTCTTT
CASRTGGNTEAFF
>TRBV10-3|-|-|TRBJ1-1
TGTGCCATCAGTGAGTCTGGGGGGGCTTTCTTT
CAISESGGAFF
>TRBV5-4|-|TRBD1|TRBJ2-1
TGTGCCAGCAGCTTGGCCGACAGGGTCCATGAGCAGTTCTTC
CASSLADRVHEQFF
>TRBV2|-|TRBD1|TRBJ1-6
TGTGCCAGCAGTCCCTTCCGACAGGGAAATAATTCACCCCTCCACTTT
CASSPFRQGNNSPLHF
>TRBV19|-|-|TRBJ1-2
TGTGCCAGTAGCCCGGGACTGGCCTATGGCTACACCTTC
CASSPGLAYGYTF
>TRBV30|once|-|TRBJ1-2
TGTGCCTGGAGGTGGGCAGTTTATGGCTACACCTTC
CAWRWAVYGYTF